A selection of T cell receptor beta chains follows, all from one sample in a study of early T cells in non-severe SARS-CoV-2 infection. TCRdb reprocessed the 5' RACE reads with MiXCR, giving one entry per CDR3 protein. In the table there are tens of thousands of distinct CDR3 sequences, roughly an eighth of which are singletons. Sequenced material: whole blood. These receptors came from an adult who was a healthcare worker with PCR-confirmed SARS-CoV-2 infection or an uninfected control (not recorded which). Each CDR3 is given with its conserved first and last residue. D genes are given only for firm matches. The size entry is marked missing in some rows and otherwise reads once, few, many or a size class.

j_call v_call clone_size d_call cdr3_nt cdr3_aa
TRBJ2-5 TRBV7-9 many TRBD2 TGTGCCAGCAGCTCATGGGCCGCGCGGGAGGCCCAGTACTTC CASSSWAAREAQYF
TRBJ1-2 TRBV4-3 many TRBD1 TGCGCCAGCAGCCAAGAGACAGGGTTTGTTGGCTACACCTTC CASSQETGFVGYTF
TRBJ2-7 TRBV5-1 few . TGCGCCAGCAGGGCCGGTAAGGGGACCTCCTACGAGCAGTACTTC CASRAGKGTSYEQYF
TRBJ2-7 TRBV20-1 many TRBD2 TGCAGTGCCGGGCTAGCGGGGACCGGGGGAGACGAGCAGTACTTC CSAGLAGTGGDEQYF
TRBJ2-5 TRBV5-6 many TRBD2 TGTGCCAGCAGCTTCGGGACTAGCATAGAGACCCAGTACTTC CASSFGTSIETQYF
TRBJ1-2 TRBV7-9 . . TGTGCCAGCAGCTTATTGGACACATCTTCTAACTATGGCTACACCTTC CASSLLDTSSNYGYTF
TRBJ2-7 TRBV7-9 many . TGTGCCAGCAGCCTAGACGGGTCGTCTTACGAGCAGTACTTC CASSLDGSSYEQYF
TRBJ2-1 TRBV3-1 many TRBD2 TGTGCCAGCAGCCAAGAAAGAGGTAGCGGGGGATGGTCCTACAATGAGCAGTTCTTC CASSQERGSGGWSYNEQFF
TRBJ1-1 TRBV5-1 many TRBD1 TGCGCCAGCAGCTGGACAGGGATGAACACTGAAGCTTTCTTT CASSWTGMNTEAFF
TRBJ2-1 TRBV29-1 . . TGCAGCGTTGAGGCTAGCGCCGAAGGGGAGCAGTTCTTC CSVEASAEGEQFF
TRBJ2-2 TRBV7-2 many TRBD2 TGTGCCAGCAGCTTAAAGCTGGGGGGGGACACCGGGGAGCTGTTTTTT CASSLKLGGDTGELFF
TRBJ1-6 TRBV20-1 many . TGCAGTGCTAGTGGAATCCTGAGCTCCTATAATTCACCCCTCCACTTT CSASGILSSYNSPLHF
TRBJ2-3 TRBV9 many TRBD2 TGTGCCAGCAGCGTAGGATCCTATAACCCGGGGGGTAGCACAGATACGCAGTATTTT CASSVGSYNPGGSTDTQYF
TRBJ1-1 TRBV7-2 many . TGTGCCAGCAGCTTAGGGGGTAGGGCCTACCAAATGAACACTGAAGCTTTCTTT CASSLGGRAYQMNTEAFF
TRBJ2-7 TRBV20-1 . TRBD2 TGCAGTGCTAACACCGGGACTAGCGACTCCTACGAGCAGTACTTC CSANTGTSDSYEQYF
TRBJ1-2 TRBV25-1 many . TGTGCCAGCAGTGAAAGGAACTATGGCTACACCTTC CASSERNYGYTF
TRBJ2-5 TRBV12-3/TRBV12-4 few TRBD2 TGTGCCAGCAGTTTAATGGGGGGGACTCCCCAAGAGACCCAGTACTTC CASSLMGGTPQETQYF
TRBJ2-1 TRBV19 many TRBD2 TGTGCCAGTAGTGGGGGGGGAGCGGGAGACAATGAGCAGTTCTTC CASSGGGAGDNEQFF
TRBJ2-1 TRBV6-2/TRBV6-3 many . TGTGCCAGCAACCCGGGCTACAATGAGCAGTTCTTC CASNPGYNEQFF
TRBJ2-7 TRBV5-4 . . TGTGCCAGCAGCTTGTGGGAAACAGGGTTCTACGAGCAGTACTTC CASSLWETGFYEQYF
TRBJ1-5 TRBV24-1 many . TGTGCCACCAGTGATCACACACAGGGAGCGAATCAGCCCCAGCATTTT CATSDHTQGANQPQHF
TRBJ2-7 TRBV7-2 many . TGTGCCAGCAGCTTAGCGGGGGAACATTTCTACGAGCAGTACTTC CASSLAGEHFYEQYF
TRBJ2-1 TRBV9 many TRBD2 TGTGCCAGCAGCGTAGCTTGGCGGGAGGAGCAGTTCTTC CASSVAWREEQFF
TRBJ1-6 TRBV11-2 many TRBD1 TGTGCCAGCAGCTTAGAGACAGGGGGTAATTCACCCCTCCACTTT CASSLETGGNSPLHF
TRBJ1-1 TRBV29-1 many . TGCAGCGTTGCTTTTGGGGGGGTTGACACTGAAGCTTTCTTT CSVAFGGVDTEAFF
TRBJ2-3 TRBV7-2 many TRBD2 TGTGCCAGCAGCCCCGGGGGGGGTGCGGTATCCACAGATACGCAGTATTTT CASSPGGGAVSTDTQYF
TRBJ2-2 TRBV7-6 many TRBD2 TGTGCCAGCAGACTAGCGGGGACCGGGGAGCTGTTTTTT CASRLAGTGELFF
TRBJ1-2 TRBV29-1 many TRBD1 TGCAGCGTTGAATTGACAGGGGTTAGCTATGGCTACACCTTC CSVELTGVSYGYTF
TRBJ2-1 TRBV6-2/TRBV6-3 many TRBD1 TGTGCCAGCAGTGACACCGGGACAGGATACGATGAGCAGTTCTTC CASSDTGTGYDEQFF
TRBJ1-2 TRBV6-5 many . TGTGCCAGCAGCCTACACAGTAGTTATGGCTACACCTTC CASSLHSSYGYTF
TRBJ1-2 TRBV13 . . TGTGCCAGCAGACCGAAACGGGCTAACTATGGCTACACCTTC CASRPKRANYGYTF
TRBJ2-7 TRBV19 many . TGTGCCGGCTGCAGGGGCTCCACCTACGAGCAGTACTTC CAGCRGSTYEQYF
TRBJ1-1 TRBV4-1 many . TGCGCCAGCAGCCAACCGGGAAGTGGCCCTGAAGCTTTCTTT CASSQPGSGPEAFF
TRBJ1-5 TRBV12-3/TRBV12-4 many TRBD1 TGTGCCAGCAGTTTAGCGCATTTTCCAGGGGGCCGGCCCCAGCATTTT CASSLAHFPGGRPQHF
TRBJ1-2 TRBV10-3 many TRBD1 TGTGCCATCAGTGAGTCAGGGGACAGTGGTGACTATGGCTACACCTTC CAISESGDSGDYGYTF
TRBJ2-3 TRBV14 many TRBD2 TGTGCCAGCAGCCAAGCGACTAGCGGGAGGTTCACAGATACGCAGTATTTT CASSQATSGRFTDTQYF